One T cell receptor beta chain is described in this entry. These data come from a study of shared clonotypes between healthy human individuals. Background on the study: CD4 naive cells filled three plates per donor, CD4 memory three, CD8 naive two and CD8 memory one.

Some clones are missing from TCRdb's copy, which holds only in-frame ones; the method was immunoSEQ multiplex PCR. This sample yields some 2 million clones, of which about 95% are seen a single time; 0.95% to 1.5% belongs to the top ten. V lost 3 bases to trimming and J lost 2 bases, with 23 bases between them. The length of the CDR3 is 18 residues. Germline V gene lookup returns CDR1 SGHRS and CDR2 YFSETQ. The naive CD8 subset, CD45RO-negative cells positively selected for CCR7, excluded terminally differentiated effector memory CD45RA+ cells. The sequenced sample was naive CD8+ T cells sorted from blood. This chain connects TRBV5-1 to TRBJ1-2, with D possibly being TRBD1 (5 bases). This TCR came from a man between 18 and 29 years old in good health. The CDR3 sequence: CASSSCGGVLRSNYGYTF. The CDR3 bases are TGCGCCAGCAGCTCCTGCGGGGGGGTTCTTAGATCCAACTATGGCTACACCTTC.